These 28 T cell receptor beta chains came from one sample sequenced in a study of blood T cells in healthy people across ages. Primers used in a second PCR of roughly 6 to 12 cycles were a sample-barcoded 5' primer and a J-beta primer mix. TCRdb re-called the 5' RACE reads with MiXCR, one entry per CDR3 protein. The sample records 600,000 to 850,000 distinct CDR3 sequences, 20% to 25% being singletons. Separately, the same data were catalogued under a study of T cells of mothers and their children.

Source material: blood. These receptors originate from a boy younger than 18 in good health.

The table lists this clonotype with a few counts. The rearrangement links TRBV12-5 to TRBJ2-7, with TRBD2 matching 9 bases. The germline V gene encodes CDR1 LGHNT and CDR2 FRNRAP. CDR3 length equals 13 residues. V trimming: 5 bases; J trimming: 3 bases; junction bases outside the gene matches: 2. In DNA, the CDR3 is TGTGCTAGTGGTCCAGCGGGGGGCTACGAGCAGTACTTC. It translates to CASGPAGGYEQYF.

Only a few counts were recorded for this clonotype. No DNA is shown, since the ends of the CDR3 on it are uncertain; the CDR3 is the one TCRdb lists. The J gene is TRBJ2-5, the V gene TRBV9; the D segment call TRBD1 is taken from the table without a DNA check. The germline V gene encodes CDR1 SGDLS and CDR2 YYNGEE. Inclusive of both ends, the CDR3 amounts to 14 amino acids. This CDR3 reads CASSVGPGAALAYF.

This clonotype has more than one count but fewer than ten. The gene calls are TRBV4-1 and TRBJ1-5, with a weak D call TRBD1 (5 bases). The CDR3 spans 15 residues. V lost 1 base, J lost 5 bases, and 12 bases lay in between. Germline V lookup: CDR1 MGHRA, CDR2 YSYEKL. This CDR3 reads CASSQGGSLDQPQHF. The CDR3 region has the DNA TGCGCCAGCAGCCAAGGGGGGAGCCTGGATCAGCCCCAGCATTTT.

The gene calls are TRBV7-2 and TRBJ1-2; 9 bases are a match to TRBD1. Looked up from germline, CDR1 is SGHTA and CDR2 is FQGNSA. The CDR3 contains 15 residues. V shed 4 bases and J 4 bases; nucleotides not matched to a gene: 7. The CDR3 protein is CASSSQTGGAYGYTF. Here the CDR3 DNA reads TGTGCCAGCAGCTCCCAGACAGGGGGGGCCTATGGCTACACCTTC. The variable domain in full, completed from reference TRBV7-2 and TRBJ1-2, reads GAGVSQSPSNKVTEKGKDVELRCDPISGHTALYWYRQSLGQGLEFLIYFQGNSAPDKSGLPSDRFSAERTGGSVSTLTIQRTQQEDSAVYLCASSSQTGGAYGYTFGSGTRLTVV.

The sample holds a few counts of this clonotype. The rearrangement links TRBV12-3 or TRBV12-4 to TRBJ2-7, with 11 positions matching TRBD2. This CDR3 comprises 14 residues. Trimming cost V 5 bases and J 4 bases; bases outside gene matches: 4. The DNA of the CDR3 is TGTGCCAGCAGTACTAGCGGGGGTGGATACGAGCAGTACTTC. Encoded protein: CASSTSGGGYEQYF.

The sample holds a few counts of this clonotype. DNA of the CDR3: TGTGCCAGCAGTTCGGGGAGTGTTCAGTACTTC. Its translation is CASSSGSVQYF. V usage is TRBV6-2 or TRBV6-3 and J usage is TRBJ2-4; D possibly corresponds to TRBD2 (5 bases). The CDR3 has 11 amino acids. Trimming took 4 bases from V and 11 from J, leaving 9 bases between them. CDR1 and CDR2 (germline): MNHEY, SVGEGT.

This clonotype was picked up a small number of times. The rearrangement links TRBV11-2 to TRBJ1-2, with 7 bases fitting TRBD1. V was pared by 4 bases and J by 7 bases, with 9 bases of the junction left unmatched. CDR1 and CDR2 from the germline V gene are SGHAT and FQNNGV. This CDR3 comprises 14 residues. The CDR3 nucleotides read TGTGCCAGCAGCTCCTCCCTTAGACAGGGTGGCTACACCTTC. It is translated as CASSSSLRQGGYTF. Based on the CDR3 plus reference TRBV11-2 and TRBJ1-2, the full variable domain is EAGVAQSPRYKIIEKRQSVAFWCNPISGHATLYWYQQILGQGPKLLIQFQNNGVVDDSQLPKDRFSAERLKGVDSTLKIQPAKLEDSAVYLCASSSSLRQGGYTFGSGTRLTVV.

This clonotype has only a few counts. This chain uses TRBV5-1 with TRBJ2-5; 12 nucleotides agree with TRBD1. CDR3 size: 13 residues. Germline-derived CDR1 and CDR2 are SGHRS and YFSETQ. Germline trimming cut 9 bases from V and 5 bases from J; bases unmatched to any gene: 5. The CDR3, as DNA: TGCGCCACCCGGGACAGGGGGCAGGAGACCCAGTACTTC. Its translation: CATRDRGQETQYF.

The count of this clonotype is one. The chain joins TRBV6-5 to TRBJ2-1; D might be TRBD1 or TRBD2, each matching 5 bases. Germline lookup yields CDR1 MNHEY and CDR2 SVGAGI. The CDR3 extends over 14 amino acids. Trimming left V 5 bases short and J 0 bases short, with 8 bases between. The CDR3 reads CASSGTDSYNEQFF. The CDR3 coding sequence is TGTGCCAGCAGTGGGACGGACTCCTACAATGAGCAGTTCTTC.

CDR3 region: CASSFVRKSKNIQYF. In DNA, the CDR3 is TGTGCCAGCAGTTTTGTAAGGAAATCCAAAAACATTCAGTACTTC. This chain uses TRBV27 with TRBJ2-4, with D hard to call. V lost 3 bases to trimming and J lost 2 bases, with 11 bases between them. This CDR3 region has 15 residues. CDR1 is MNHEY and CDR2 is SMNVEV in the germline V gene (reference sequence).

This clonotype was recorded a few times. The V gene is TRBV28, the J gene TRBJ2-1; 13 bases are a match to TRBD2. The germline V gene encodes CDR1 MDHEN and CDR2 SYDVKM. The length of the CDR3 is 16 residues. V was pared by 5 bases and J by 7 bases, with 8 bases of the junction left unmatched. The CDR3 loop reads CASSKPAGLAGNEQFF. The CDR3 nucleotides read TGTGCCAGCAGTAAACCCGCGGGACTAGCGGGAAATGAGCAGTTCTTC.

This clonotype was counted a few times. V is TRBV2 and J is TRBJ2-3; 16 bases map to TRBD2. Germline CDR1 SNHLY, CDR2 FYNNEI. V was pared by 5 bases and J by 4 bases, with 6 bases of the junction left unmatched. The CDR3 is made up of 17 amino acids. The CDR3 reads CASSPSGTSGGADTQYF. DNA of the CDR3: TGTGCCAGCAGTCCCTCCGGGACTAGCGGGGGGGCAGATACGCAGTATTTT. Full variable domain (rest looked up from reference TRBV2 and TRBJ2-3): EPEVTQTPSHQVTQMGQEVILRCVPISNHLYFYWYRQILGQKVEFLVSFYNNEISEKSEIFDDQFSVERPDGSNFTLKIRSTKLEDSAMYFCASSPSGTSGGADTQYFGPGTRLTVL.

This chain joins TRBV28 and TRBJ1-3, with a weak D call TRBD1 (6 bases). CDR3 length equals 18 residues. Trimming removed 8 bases at V and 1 base at J, with 24 bases between. Germline CDR1 MDHEN, CDR2 SYDVKM. As DNA, the CDR3 is TGTGCCAGCCGAACCACCCCCGGGGGGCTCTGGTCTGGAAACACCATATATTTT. Amino acid sequence: CASRTTPGGLWSGNTIYF.

This clonotype has just a few counts. The chain joins TRBV28 to TRBJ2-1; 8 nucleotides match TRBD2. The ends lost 6 bases at V and 1 base at J; junction bases unmatched: 8. Germline CDR1 reads MDHEN; CDR2 reads SYDVKM. This CDR3 is 16 amino acids long. In nucleotides, the CDR3 is TGTGCCAGCAGCGTCGGGCGGGAGGATTCCTACAATGAGCAGTTCTTC. This codes for CASSVGREDSYNEQFF. Drawing the rest from reference TRBV28 and TRBJ2-1, the complete variable domain is DVKVTQSSRYLVKRTGEKVFLECVQDMDHENMFWYRQDPGLGLRLIYFSYDVKMKEKGDIPEGYSVSREKKERFSLILESASTNQTSMYLCASSVGREDSYNEQFFGPGTRLTVL.

The chain couples TRBV6-6 to TRBJ2-7, with D possibly called TRBD1 or TRBD2 (5 bases each). Germline values: CDR1 MNHNY, CDR2 SVGAGI (reference sequence). The CDR3 totals 13 residues. The V and J ends lost 4 bases and 3 bases respectively, with 10 bases between them. This CDR3 reads CASSWDENYEQYF. CDR3 coding DNA: TGTGCCAGCAGTTGGGACGAAAACTACGAGCAGTACTTC.

The chain employs TRBV10-3 and TRBJ2-7, with D possibly called TRBD1 or TRBD2 (5 bases each). The V gene lost 8 bases and the J gene lost 3 bases, with 20 bases spanning the gap. The CDR3 is made up of 15 amino acids. Germline V gene sequence: CDR1 ENHRY, CDR2 SYGVKD. The chain's CDR3 is CAIGVTRDPYYEQYF. CDR3 in DNA: TGTGCCATCGGTGTAACCCGGGACCCATACTACGAGCAGTACTTC.

This clonotype was found a few times. This chain connects TRBV29-1 to TRBJ2-5; D possibly corresponds to TRBD1 (5 bases). Judging by the DNA end, TRBJ2-7 fits better; the J call may be wrong. The CDR3 is 13 amino acids. From germline, CDR1 is SQVTM and CDR2 ANQGSEA. The CDR3 bases are TGCAGCGCATCCAGGGAATACGCCTCCGAGCAGTACTTC. Translated: CSASREYASEQYF.

This chain uses TRBV2 with TRBJ2-2; weak D call: TRBD2 (5 bases). V dropped 7 bases and J dropped 6 bases, with 12 bases sitting between them. CDR3 length: 13 amino acids. The V gene's germline CDR1 is SNHLY and CDR2 FYNNEI. For the CDR3, the DNA is TGTGCCAGCAAGTCGGGGAGTCCCGGGGAGCTGTTTTTT. It codes for CASKSGSPGELFF.

V is TRBV29-1 and J is TRBJ2-5; D could derive from TRBD1 or TRBD2 (7 bases each). The J call may be faulty, since TRBJ2-7 better matches the DNA end. This CDR3 spans 15 amino acids. The germline V gene has CDR1 SQVTM and CDR2 ANQGSEA. The CDR3 bases are TGCAGCGTATACAGGGGAAGCGGGGTAGGTTACGAGCAGTACTTC. Translated: CSVYRGSGVGYEQYF.

This clonotype showed up just a few times. V gene TRBV5-1 combines with J gene TRBJ1-6; the D gene is possibly TRBD1 (6 bases). Looked up from germline, CDR1 is SGHRS and CDR2 is YFSETQ. V lost 2 bases, J lost 7 bases, and 16 bases lay in between. CDR3 length: 16 amino acids. Here the CDR3 DNA reads TGCGCCAGCAGCTTACATGAGGGACAAGGGAATTCACCCCTCCACTTT. This codes for CASSLHEGQGNSPLHF. Supplemented by reference TRBV5-1 and TRBJ1-6, the full variable domain reads KAGVTQTPRYLIKTRGQQVTLSCSPISGHRSVSWYQQTPGQGLQFLFEYFSETQRNKGNFPGRFSGRQFSNSRSEMNVSTLELGDSALYLCASSLHEGQGNSPLHFGNGTRLTVT.

The CDR3 is CASSTQQGSQETQYF. DNA for the CDR3: TGTGCCAGCAGTACTCAACAGGGGTCCCAAGAGACCCAGTACTTC. V usage is TRBV7-2 and J usage is TRBJ2-5; 7 bases map to TRBD1. CDR1 is SGHTA and CDR2 is FQGNSA in the germline V gene. Trimming took 6 bases from V and 1 from J; bases not matched to a gene: 8. This CDR3 has 15 amino acids.

V gene TRBV5-6 combines with J gene TRBJ2-5; 8 nucleotides match TRBD2. The V segment lost 1 base and the J segment 2 bases; nucleotides outside the gene matches: 7. The CDR3 totals 16 residues. The germline gives CDR1 SGHDT, CDR2 YYEEEE. The CDR3 protein is CASSLREGYLQETQYF. The CDR3 bases are TGTGCCAGCAGCTTGCGGGAGGGGTATTTACAAGAGACCCAGTACTTC.

This chain links TRBV20-1 with TRBJ2-5; D not resolved. The J call is uncertain, as TRBJ2-7 better fits the DNA end. The germline CDR1 and CDR2 sequences are DFQATT and SNEGSKA (reference sequence). The CDR3 is 13 residues long. The CDR3: CSASDPESHEQYF. CDR3 DNA sequence: TGCAGTGCTAGTGACCCTGAGAGCCACGAGCAGTACTTC.

As DNA, the CDR3 is TGCAGTGCTAGAGCCCACTTGGGGCTAAGCTACGAGCAGTACTTC. It specifies CSARAHLGLSYEQYF. The V call is TRBV20-1, the J call TRBJ2-1, with D tentatively TRBD1 (5 bases). Matching the DNA end better, TRBJ2-7 makes the J call doubtful. Germline CDR1 is DFQATT and CDR2 is SNEGSKA (reference sequence). The CDR3 is made up of 15 amino acids.

This clonotype showed up just a few times. V usage is TRBV7-6 and J usage is TRBJ2-7; 7 nucleotides agree with TRBD1. Trimming cost V 1 base and J 2 bases; bases outside gene matches: 5. CDR3 size: 15 residues. The germline CDR1 and CDR2 sequences are SGHVS and FNYEAQ. The chain's CDR3 is CASSLEPGTAYEQYF. The DNA of the CDR3 is TGTGCCAGCAGCTTAGAGCCCGGGACAGCCTACGAGCAGTACTTC.

This chain uses TRBV28 with TRBJ2-5; 7 nucleotides line up with TRBD2. Germline-derived CDR1 and CDR2 are MDHEN and SYDVKM. This CDR3 has 15 amino acids. The trim removed 4 bases at V and 1 base at J, leaving 6 bases unmatched. CDR3 loop: CASSSVSGRQETQYF. In DNA, the CDR3 is TGTGCCAGCAGTTCAGTTAGCGGGCGCCAAGAGACCCAGTACTTC.

This clonotype has a handful of counts. The genes are TRBV24-1 and TRBJ2-5; D unresolved. CDR3 size: 15 residues. V lost 4 bases to trimming and J lost 2 bases, with 13 bases between them. Germline values: CDR1 KGHDR, CDR2 SFDVKD. CDR3 region: CATSDSPSTQETQYF. CDR3 DNA: TGTGCCACCAGTGACTCACCTAGTACTCAAGAGACCCAGTACTTC.

The table lists this clonotype with a few counts. The CDR3 nucleotides read TGTGCCAGCCCGAAAGGGGGAGGCGAGCAGTTCTTC. It specifies CASPKGGGEQFF. This chain links TRBV7-9 with TRBJ2-1, with D perhaps TRBD1 or TRBD2 (6 bases each). Germline assignment: CDR1 SEHNR and CDR2 FQNEAQ (reference sequence). Trimming pared 8 bases from V and 10 bases from J, leaving 15 bases between. This CDR3 has 12 amino acids.